The 8 T cell receptor beta chains below were found in one sample sequenced in a study of cytotoxic CD8 clonotypes in ibrutinib-treated CLL. The table came from immunoSEQ multiplex PCR; TCRdb's copy has only in-frame clones and leaves some out. This repertoire shows 35,000 or so clones, about 70% found once; its top ten account for approximately 15%. The sample consisted of PBMCs, taken at disease progression, from a patient treated with ibrutinib. The origin of the receptors is a human donor with chronic lymphocytic leukemia.

This chain joins TRBV5-1 and TRBJ1-1; maybe TRBD1 (5 bases). The germline V and J ends were trimmed by 0 bases and 6 bases, with 15 bases remaining between them. Germline lookup yields CDR1 SGHRS and CDR2 YFSETQ. There are 15 residues in the CDR3. The CDR3 region has the DNA TGCGCCAGCAGCTTGGCAGGGAGTAAGTTTGCTGAAGCTTTCTTT. Amino acids: CASSLAGSKFAEAFF.

V and J are TRBV4-1 and TRBJ2-5; 12 bases match TRBD2. Germline assignment: CDR1 MGHRA and CDR2 YSYEKL. V was pared by 3 bases and J by 4 bases, with 3 bases of the junction left unmatched. There are 15 residues in the CDR3. The CDR3 sequence is CASSHRLAGAETQYF. The CDR3 DNA reads TGCGCCAGCAGCCACCGACTAGCGGGGGCAGAGACCCAGTACTTC.

The chain is built from TRBV29-1 and TRBJ1-2; TRBD1 might be the D (5 bases). With 7 bases removed from V and 2 bases from J, the gap between germline ends came to 14 bases. The CDR3 loop spans 13 amino acids. From germline, CDR1 is SQVTM and CDR2 ANQGSEA. CDR3 sequence (DNA): TGCAGCGCCCGGGACCCTATGAACTATGGCTACACCTTC. It codes for CSARDPMNYGYTF.

For this clone: Other DNA sequences from this sample encode an identical CDR3 as well. The chain is built from TRBV6-1 and TRBJ1-6; D gene ambiguous. V was shortened by 4 bases and J by 2 bases, with 6 bases between the two germline ends. The CDR3 is 14 residues long. CDR1 and CDR2 (germline): MNHNS, SASEGT. The CDR3 loop reads CASSAGPYNSPLHF. CDR3 DNA sequence: TGTGCCAGCAGTGCCGGGCCCTATAATTCACCCCTCCACTTT.

This clone was counted only a few times. CDR3: CASGNRPGELFF. The CDR3 DNA follows: TGTGCCAGCGGAAATCGGCCCGGGGAGCTGTTTTTT. The chain combines TRBV11-3 with TRBJ2-2, with D unclear. With 8 bases removed from V and 6 bases from J, the gap between germline ends came to 10 bases. The CDR3 runs to 12 residues. CDR1 and CDR2 from the germline V gene are SGHNT and YENEEA. The full variable domain, with the rest looked up from reference TRBV11-3 and TRBJ2-2, is EAGVVQSPRYKIIEKKQPVAFWCNPISGHNTLYWYLQNLGQGPELLIRYENEEAVDDSQLPKDRFSAERLKGVDSTLKIQPAELGDSAVYLCASGNRPGELFFGEGSRLTVL.

This clone was detected only a few times. V usage is TRBV2 and J usage is TRBJ1-2; possibly TRBD1 for D (5 bases). CDR1 and CDR2 (germline): SNHLY, FYNNEI. CDR3 size: 14 residues. V shed 4 bases and J shed 5 bases, with 14 bases lying between them. Here the CDR3 DNA reads TGTGCCAGCAGTGCGACAGTAAATCGATATGGCTACACCTTC. It specifies CASSATVNRYGYTF. The full variable domain, rest sourced from reference TRBV2 and TRBJ1-2, is EPEVTQTPSHQVTQMGQEVILRCVPISNHLYFYWYRQILGQKVEFLVSFYNNEISEKSEIFDDQFSVERPDGSNFTLKIRSTKLEDSAMYFCASSATVNRYGYTFGSGTRLTVV.

The rearrangement joins TRBV11-2 to TRBJ2-1; 7 bases line up with TRBD2. The CDR3 runs to 16 residues. J lost 0 bases, V lost 5 bases, and 7 bases had no gene match. Germline V gives CDR1 SGHAT, CDR2 FQNNGV. The CDR3 sequence: CASSLLRTSSYNEQFF. CDR3 nucleotides: TGTGCCAGCAGCCTACTTAGGACTAGCTCCTACAATGAGCAGTTCTTC.

This clone has a handful of counts. This chain links TRBV6-1 with TRBJ1-2; D is undetermined. Germline CDR1 and CDR2: MNHNS and SASEGT. CDR3 length: 14 amino acids. Trimming took off 0 bases at V and 5 bases at J, with 10 bases between the two ends. CDR3 sequence (DNA): TGTGCCAGCAGTGAAGCGCTTCTAGGATATGGCTACACCTTC. Protein product: CASSEALLGYGYTF.